These T cell receptor beta chains were read from a single sample in a study of blood T cell repertoires in COVID-19. Assay: immunoSEQ multiplex PCR; the TCRdb copy retains only in-frame clones and omits some. This table holds roughly 350,000 clones, 92% found once. The sample comprised PBMCs or T cells enriched from blood (not recorded which). All receptors come from a woman in her thirties who had recovered from COVID-19. The CDR3 runs from the conserved cysteine through the conserved F or W. The D gene is left open where the match is weak. Only part of the rows carry a size: once, few, many, or a class if the clone is expanded.

v_gene	abundance	d_gene	j_gene	CDR3nt	CDR3aa
TRBV11-3	-	TRBD1	TRBJ2-5	TGTGCCAGCAGCTTAGCCCTTAGGACAGGTCGAAAGACCCAGTACTTC	CASSLALRTGRKTQYF
TRBV11-2	-	TRBD2	TRBJ2-1	TGTGCCAGCACCCCTAGCGGGAGCCACAATGAGCAGTTCTTC	CASTPSGSHNEQFF
TRBV14	once	-	TRBJ2-7	TGTGCCAGCAGCCAAGATCAGGCCTACGAGCAGTACTTC	CASSQDQAYEQYF
TRBV21-1	-	-	TRBJ1-1	TGTGCCAGCAGCAAAGTGGGGAGTATGAACACTGAAGCTTTCTTT	CASSKVGSMNTEAFF
TRBV27	-	-	TRBJ1-1	TGTGCCAGCAGTTTCTGGGGGGGACACACTGAAGCTTTCTTT	CASSFWGGHTEAFF
TRBV7-9	-	-	TRBJ2-3	TGTGCCAGCAGCTTTGGGGGAGGCCCGGATACGCAGTATTTT	CASSFGGGPDTQYF
TRBV6-5	-	-	TRBJ1-2	TGTGCCAGCAGTTTCGACAGCTATGGCTACACCTTC	CASSFDSYGYTF
TRBV28	-	TRBD1	TRBJ1-1	TGTGCCAGCAGTTTACGCCAGGGGGCGCGGACTGAAGCTTTCTTT	CASSLRQGARTEAFF
TRBV4-2	-	-	TRBJ1-2	TGTGCCAGCAGCCAAGATTTCGGAGAAGACTATGGCTACACCTTC	CASSQDFGEDYGYTF
TRBV16	-	-	TRBJ1-2	TGTGCCAGCAGCCAATTGGGGCTCTATGGCTACACCTTC	CASSQLGLYGYTF
TRBV7-6	-	TRBD2	TRBJ2-3	TGTGCCAGCAGCTTATGGACTAGCGGGGGAGGTGGAGATACGCAGTATTTT	CASSLWTSGGGGDTQYF
TRBV6-2/TRBV6-3	once	TRBD2	TRBJ2-5	TGTGCCAGCAGTTTCGGGGGGGCCAACCAAGAGACCCAGTACTTC	CASSFGGANQETQYF
TRBV4-2	-	TRBD1	TRBJ1-2	TGTGCCAGCAGCCAAAGGCAGGGGGGAGAAGGCTACACCTTC	CASSQRQGGEGYTF
TRBV7-8	-	-	TRBJ2-7	TGTGCCAGCAGCCCTCATTTGGACAGTTCCTACGAGCAGTACTTC	CASSPHLDSSYEQYF
TRBV6-1	-	TRBD1	TRBJ1-5	TGTGCCAGCAGTGGGACAGGGGAGGGTCAGCCCCAGCATTTT	CASSGTGEGQPQHF
TRBV3-1/TRBV3-2	-	TRBD1	TRBJ1-4	TGTGCCAGCAGCCTCGGGACAGGGAATGAAAAACTGTTTTTT	CASSLGTGNEKLFF
TRBV27	-	TRBD1	TRBJ1-2	TGTGCCAGCAGTTTCCGGGACAGGGGGCGAGGCTACACCTTC	CASSFRDRGRGYTF
TRBV6-7	-	-	TRBJ2-5	TGTGCCAGCAGAATCCCGTCCCACAGGAGCCAAGAGACCCAGTACTTC	CASRIPSHRSQETQYF
TRBV5-8	-	TRBD2	TRBJ2-5	TGTGCCAGCAACAACGGCATGTATAGCGGGATCACCACCCAAGAGACCCAGTACTTC	CASNNGMYSGITTQETQYF
TRBV2	-	-	TRBJ1-1	TGTGCCAGCAGGAGAACAGGGTTGAACACTGAAGCTTTCTTT	CASRRTGLNTEAFF
TRBV24-1	-	-	TRBJ2-5	TGTGCCACCAGTGATTTGCTCACGGCAGGGGTAGAGACCCAGTACTTC	CATSDLLTAGVETQYF
TRBV28	-	TRBD1	TRBJ1-5	TGTGCCAGCAGTAGCCCGACAGGGGGCGATCAGCCCCAGCATTTT	CASSSPTGGDQPQHF
TRBV18	-	-	TRBJ2-5	TGTGCCAGCTCACCGGCTGTCCAAGAGACCCAGTACTTC	CASSPAVQETQYF
TRBV5-5	-	-	TRBJ2-2	TGTGCCAGCAGCGAACCCGGGACTCACACCGGGGAGCTGTTTTTT	CASSEPGTHTGELFF
TRBV28	once	TRBD2	TRBJ2-5	TGTGCCAGCAGTCCACGGCCGGGACTAGCGGGAGAGGGGGAGACCCAGTACTTC	CASSPRPGLAGEGETQYF
TRBV5-4	-	-	TRBJ1-1	TGTGCCAGCAGCCCAGGGTGGTCCGACACTGAAGCTTTCTTT	CASSPGWSDTEAFF
TRBV27	few	TRBD1	TRBJ1-2	TGTGCCAGCAGTCCCAGGGGACAGACCTTCTATGGCTACACCTTC	CASSPRGQTFYGYTF
TRBV10-3	-	-	TRBJ1-1	TGTGCCATCAGTGAGTCTTATACAGGGAACACTGAAGCTTTCTTT	CAISESYTGNTEAFF
TRBV5-4	-	-	TRBJ2-7	TGTGCCAGCAGCCGGTCCGGCCAGGCCTCCTACGAGCAGTACTTC	CASSRSGQASYEQYF
TRBV12-3/TRBV12-4	-	-	TRBJ2-5	TGTGCCAGCAGATCCTACAGAGAAGAGACCCAGTACTTC	CASRSYREETQYF
TRBV7-2	-	-	TRBJ2-7	TGTGCCAGCACCAGTCTTTACGAGCAGTACTTC	CASTSLYEQYF
TRBV12-3/TRBV12-4	few	-	TRBJ2-5	TGTGCCAGCAGCCGGGGGGCGGCAGAGACCCAGTACTTC	CASSRGAAETQYF
TRBV7-8	-	-	TRBJ1-1	TGTGCCAGCAGCTTTCCCAAGTCCGGGACAATGAACACTGAAGCTTTCTTT	CASSFPKSGTMNTEAFF
TRBV9	-	TRBD2	TRBJ2-2	TGTGCCAGCAGCGTAGGAGCGGGAGTAGGGACCGGGGAGCTGTTTTTT	CASSVGAGVGTGELFF
TRBV28	-	TRBD1	TRBJ1-4	TGTGCCAGCAGCCCGGGACAGGGGGCATGGAAACTGTTTTTT	CASSPGQGAWKLFF
TRBV6-2/TRBV6-3	-	TRBD1	TRBJ2-5	TGTGCCAGCAGTTACACCCCACAGGGGGCTCAAGAGACCCAGTACTTC	CASSYTPQGAQETQYF
TRBV27	-	-	TRBJ2-5	TGTGCCAGCAGTTCCAGCGGAAAAAGCGAGACCCAGTACTTC	CASSSSGKSETQYF
TRBV3-1/TRBV3-2	-	-	TRBJ1-2	TGTGCCAGCAGCCAGGACAGAGACTATGGCTACACCTTC	CASSQDRDYGYTF
TRBV2	once	-	TRBJ2-1	TGTGCCAGCAGCCTGGAGGGTAGCGACACTGAGCAGTTCTTC	CASSLEGSDTEQFF
TRBV5-1	-	-	TRBJ2-1	TGCGCCAGCAGCTTGGTTCAGGCTACATACAATGAGCAGTTCTTC	CASSLVQATYNEQFF
TRBV10-3	-	-	TRBJ2-1	TGTGCCATCAGTGAGTCCGGGACAAGGAGCTCCTACAATGAGCAGTTCTTC	CAISESGTRSSYNEQFF
TRBV11-3	-	TRBD2	TRBJ2-5	TGTGCCAGCAGCCACACTAGCGGGAGGGCCCAAGAGACCCAGTACTTC	CASSHTSGRAQETQYF